This T cell receptor (beta chain) was recovered during a study of T cell responses to AZD1222 COVID-19 vaccine. Profiling relied on immunoSEQ multiplex PCR, and the TCRdb table lists in-frame clones only, not all of them. The sample yields about 92,000 clones, roughly 91% seen once. In its sample, this clone was seen once. The sequence came from an adult in good health. The sample in question was peripheral blood, obtained on day 0 of AZD1222 vaccination.

The CDR3 reads CATRGAVADYGYTF. The CDR3 DNA reads as TGTGCCACGCGGGGGGCAGTAGCAGACTATGGCTACACCTTC. This chain links TRBV2 with TRBJ1-2, with D possibly TRBD1 on 6 matching bases. This CDR3 contains 14 residues. Germline V gene lookup returns CDR1 SNHLY and CDR2 FYNNEI. V was clipped by 10 bases and J by 3 bases, with 18 bases between them.